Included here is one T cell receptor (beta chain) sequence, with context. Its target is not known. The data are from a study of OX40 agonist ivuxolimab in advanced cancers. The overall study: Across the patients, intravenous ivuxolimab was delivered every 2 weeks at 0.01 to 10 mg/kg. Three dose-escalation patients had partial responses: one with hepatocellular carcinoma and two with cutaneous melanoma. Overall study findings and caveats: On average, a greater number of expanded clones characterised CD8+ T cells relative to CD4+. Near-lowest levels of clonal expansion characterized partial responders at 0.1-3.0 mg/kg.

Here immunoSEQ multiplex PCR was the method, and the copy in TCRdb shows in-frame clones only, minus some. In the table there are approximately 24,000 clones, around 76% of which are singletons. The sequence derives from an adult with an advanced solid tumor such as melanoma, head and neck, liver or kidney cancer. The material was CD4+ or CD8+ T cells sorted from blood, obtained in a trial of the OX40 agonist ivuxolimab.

CDR3 bases: TGTGCCAGCAGTGAATACAGGGGCGGAGAGACCCAGTACTTC. It translates to CASSEYRGGETQYF. The gene calls are TRBV25-1 and TRBJ2-5, with TRBD1 as a possible D gene (6 bases). V lost 0 bases and J 4 bases, leaving 9 bases between the germline ends. Germline CDR1 reads MGHDK; CDR2 reads SYGVNS. The CDR3 consists of 14 residues.